This is a list of T cell receptor beta chains from one sample in a study of shared clonotypes between healthy human individuals. Libraries were prepared by immunoSEQ multiplex PCR; TCRdb keeps only in-frame clonotypes and omits some of them. Of roughly 2.1 million clones in the sample, about 92% were seen once. Source material: naive CD8+ T cells from PBMCs. The receptors originated from a man younger than 30 in good health. Some clones in this sample may be carry-over from other donors' samples. Both conserved end residues are part of each CDR3. The D gene is left open where the match is weak. Clone size, where shown, is once, few, many, or a class for clones that have expanded.

J,D,V,size,DNA,CDR3
TRBJ2-1,TRBD2,TRBV10-3,-,TGTGCCATCAGTGAGTTGGGACTAGCGGGATCGAATGAGCAGTTCTTC,CAISELGLAGSNEQFF
TRBJ1-5,-,TRBV6-4,-,TGTGCCAGCAGTGTTACAGGGAGTTGGCAGCCCCAGCATTTT,CASSVTGSWQPQHF
TRBJ2-3,-,TRBV7-9,-,TGTGCCAGCAGCCCCCGGAGGCTTGGATTCATTTCAGATACGCAGTATTTT,CASSPRRLGFISDTQYF
TRBJ2-7,-,TRBV4-1,few,TGCGCCAGCAGCCAAGTGACAGGAGCGGCTTACGAGCAGTACTTC,CASSQVTGAAYEQYF
TRBJ1-1,TRBD1,TRBV7-6,-,TGTGCCAGCAGCGTCAGGGACAGTCTGAACACTGAAGCTTTCTTT,CASSVRDSLNTEAFF
TRBJ2-7,-,TRBV4-3,-,TGCGCCAGCAGCCAAGGAGACCTTACCTACGAGCAGTACTTC,CASSQGDLTYEQYF
TRBJ1-1,TRBD1,TRBV28,-,TGTGCCAGCAGTTTACGGGACAGGGGGCTGCGCACTGAAGCTTTCTTT,CASSLRDRGLRTEAFF
TRBJ2-7,-,TRBV7-6,-,TGTGCCAGCAGCTTCAGGGAAGCCTACGAGCAGTACTTC,CASSFREAYEQYF
TRBJ1-2,TRBD1,TRBV28,-,TGTGCCAGCAGTTTGACAGGGCGTGGCTATGGCTACACCTTC,CASSLTGRGYGYTF
TRBJ2-2,TRBD2,TRBV4-1,-,TGCGCCAGCAGCCAATCCGGGACTAGATTTGGTTTACCCGGGGAGCTGTTTTTT,CASSQSGTRFGLPGELFF
TRBJ1-5,-,TRBV7-6,-,TGTGCCAGCAGCTTCCAGGAACAGGGACAGCCCCAGCATTTT,CASSFQEQGQPQHF
TRBJ1-1,-,TRBV28,-,TGTGCCAGCAGATGGGAGTACGGTGGCACTGAAGCTTTCTTT,CASRWEYGGTEAFF
TRBJ2-2,TRBD2,TRBV2,-,TGTGCCAGCAGTGATCTTGTACTAGCGGGAGGGAACCCCGGGGAGCTGTTTTTT,CASSDLVLAGGNPGELFF
TRBJ2-1,TRBD1,TRBV27,-,TGTGCCAGCACCCTGGGACAGACGTCCTACAATGAGCAGTTCTTC,CASTLGQTSYNEQFF
TRBJ1-3,-,TRBV4-2,-,TGTGCCAGCAGCCAAGATAGGGGAAACACCATATATTTT,CASSQDRGNTIYF
TRBJ2-4,TRBD1,TRBV4-3,-,TGCGCCAGCAGCCAGGACAGGGTGGAGGCCAAAAACATTCAGTACTTC,CASSQDRVEAKNIQYF
TRBJ2-1,TRBD1,TRBV6-6,-,TGTGCCAGCAGTTTGACCGGGACAGGACCCTACAATGAGCAGTTCTTC,CASSLTGTGPYNEQFF
TRBJ2-2,-,TRBV5-1,once,TGCGCCAGCAGCTTGGAGATTAGCAGGAACACCGGGGAGCTGTTTTTT,CASSLEISRNTGELFF
TRBJ1-4,-,TRBV19,-,TGTGCCAGTAGTACCCCTCAGGGTATTAATGAAAAACTGTTTTTT,CASSTPQGINEKLFF
TRBJ2-1,TRBD2,TRBV7-3,once,TGTGCCAGCAGCTTATCGGGAGGAGACAATGAGCAGTTCTTC,CASSLSGGDNEQFF
TRBJ1-2,TRBD1,TRBV29-1,-,TGCAGCGTAGCAGGGGGCAATTTGGACTATGGCTACACCTTC,CSVAGGNLDYGYTF
TRBJ1-1,-,TRBV5-1,-,TGCGCCAGCAGCTTGGGACAGAAAAACACTGAAGCTTTCTTT,CASSLGQKNTEAFF
TRBJ1-2,-,TRBV10-2,-,TGCGCCAGCAGTGACAGTTACAATAACTATGGCTACACCTTC,CASSDSYNNYGYTF
TRBJ1-1,TRBD1,TRBV10-3,-,TGTGCCATCAGTGGGGGGACAGGGAACACTGAAGCTTTCTTT,CAISGGTGNTEAFF
TRBJ2-7,-,TRBV6-1,-,TGTGCCAGCAGTGAAGCTTTTGGTAGTTGGGGCGAGCAGTACTTC,CASSEAFGSWGEQYF
TRBJ2-1,TRBD2,TRBV10-2,-,TGCGCCAGCAGAGGGGCGGGACTAGCGGGAGGGGAGCAGTTCTTC,CASRGAGLAGGEQFF
TRBJ2-2,-,TRBV5-1,-,TGCGCCAGCAGCTTGGTTATCCAGGTGGGGACCGGGGAGCTGTTTTTT,CASSLVIQVGTGELFF
TRBJ2-3,-,TRBV6-5,-,TGTGCCAGCAGTTACACACGGGACAGCACAGATACGCAGTATTTT,CASSYTRDSTDTQYF
TRBJ1-4,TRBD1,TRBV11-2,-,TGTGCCAGCAGCCCCAGGGGGGCTACTAATGAAAAACTGTTTTTT,CASSPRGATNEKLFF
TRBJ2-5,-,TRBV5-1,-,TGCGCCGGCCGGAGCGGACTTGGGGAGACCCAGTACTTC,CAGRSGLGETQYF
TRBJ2-7,-,TRBV6-5,-,TGTGCCAGCAGTTACTCCCTCCTCGGCGAGCAGTACTTC,CASSYSLLGEQYF
TRBJ1-2,-,TRBV6-1,-,TGTGCCAGCAGTGAAGCGCCGGGACCGTCTTTC,CASSEAPGPSF
TRBJ2-7,-,TRBV5-6,-,TGTGCCAGCGCGACCGGTGAGGCCTACGAGCAGTACTTC,CASATGEAYEQYF
TRBJ2-1,-,TRBV7-9,-,TGTGCCAGCAGCCAAAGGGCGGATGAGCAGTTCTTC,CASSQRADEQFF